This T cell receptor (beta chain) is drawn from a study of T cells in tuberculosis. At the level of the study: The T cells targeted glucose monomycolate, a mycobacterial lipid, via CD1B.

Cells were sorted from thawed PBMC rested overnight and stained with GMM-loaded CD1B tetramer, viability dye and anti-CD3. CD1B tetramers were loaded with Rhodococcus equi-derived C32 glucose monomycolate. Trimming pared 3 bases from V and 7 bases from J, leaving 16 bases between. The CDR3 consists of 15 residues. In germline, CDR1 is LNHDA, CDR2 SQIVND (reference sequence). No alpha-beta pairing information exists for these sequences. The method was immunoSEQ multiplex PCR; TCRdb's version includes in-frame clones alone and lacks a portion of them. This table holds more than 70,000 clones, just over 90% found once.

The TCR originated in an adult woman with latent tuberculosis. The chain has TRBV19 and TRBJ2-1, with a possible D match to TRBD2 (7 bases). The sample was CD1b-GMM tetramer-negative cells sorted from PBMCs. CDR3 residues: CASSIVGGPWNEQFF. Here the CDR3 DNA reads TGTGCCAGTAGTATCGTGGGGGGGCCTTGGAATGAGCAGTTCTTC.